A single sample gave rise to the 10 T cell receptor beta chains below, sequenced in a study of cytomegalovirus exposure and HLA in healthy donors. Vbeta (60) and Jbeta (13) primers were used in the PCR. Clones were read by immunoSEQ multiplex PCR, and TCRdb kept only the in-frame ones, dropping some. The repertoire holds about 200,000 clones, with around 75% as singletons. Source material: PBMCs. These receptors came from a male donor in good health and CMV-seropositive.

The chain joins TRBV11-3 to TRBJ2-1; D is unclear. This CDR3 is built from 13 residues. Germline V CDR1 and CDR2: SGHNT, YENEEA. V gave up 4 bases and J gave up 9 bases, with 13 bases separating them. The CDR3 loop reads CASSSPWYGEQFF. The CDR3 nucleotides read TGTGCCAGCAGCTCTCCGTGGTACGGTGAGCAGTTCTTC. Full variable domain (outside the CDR3, taken from reference TRBV11-3 and TRBJ2-1): EAGVVQSPRYKIIEKKQPVAFWCNPISGHNTLYWYLQNLGQGPELLIRYENEEAVDDSQLPKDRFSAERLKGVDSTLKIQPAELGDSAVYLCASSSPWYGEQFFGPGTRLTVL.

The chain employs TRBV7-8 and TRBJ2-3; D might be TRBD1 (6 bases). The CDR3 has 14 residues. The V gene lost 1 base and the J gene lost 5 bases, with 10 bases spanning the gap. Germline-derived CDR1 and CDR2 are SGHVS and FQNEAQ. CDR3 amino acids: CASSLDRGGDTQYF. CDR3 nucleotide sequence: TGTGCCAGCAGCTTAGATAGAGGGGGAGATACGCAGTATTTT.

This chain connects TRBV18 to TRBJ2-2; 7 bases line up with TRBD2. The germline V gene has CDR1 KGHSH and CDR2 LQKENI. The CDR3 covers 15 residues. Trimming took 0 bases from V and 7 from J; bases not matched to a gene: 5. CDR3 in amino acids: CASSPPGGSFGELFF. CDR3 bases: TGTGCCAGCTCACCACCGGGCGGGAGCTTCGGGGAGCTGTTTTTT.

J is TRBJ1-6 and V is TRBV9; a weak D match, TRBD1 (5 bases). The CDR3 is 14 residues long. Between the trimmed V and J ends, which lost 6 bases and 7 bases, there was a span of 14 bases. The germline CDR1 and CDR2 sequences are SGDLS and YYNGEE. The CDR3 DNA follows: TGTGCCAGCACCCCGGGGGGGGGAAATTCACCCCTCCACTTT. Its protein product is CASTPGGGNSPLHF. The entire variable domain, with the rest obtained from reference TRBV9 and TRBJ1-6, is as follows: DSGVTQTPKHLITATGQRVTLRCSPRSGDLSVYWYQQSLDQGLQFLIQYYNGEERAKGNILERFSAQQFPDLHSELNLSSLELGDSALYFCASTPGGGNSPLHFGNGTRLTVT.

V and J are TRBV6-6 and TRBJ2-1, with D possibly being TRBD2 (5 bases). CDR1 MNHNY and CDR2 SVGAGI come from the germline V gene (reference sequence). V lost 0 bases and J lost 7, with 10 bases in between. The CDR3 length is 14 residues. The CDR3 is CASSYSLGGNEQFF. The CDR3 bases are TGTGCCAGCAGTTACTCACTAGGTGGGAATGAGCAGTTCTTC.

This clone was counted only a few times. The chain combines TRBV11-2 with TRBJ1-1; D is possibly TRBD1 (5 bases). Looked up from germline, CDR1 is SGHAT and CDR2 is FQNNGV. This CDR3 has 16 residues. V was clipped by 2 bases and J by 0 bases, with 13 bases between them. The CDR3 DNA reads as TGTGCCAGCAGCTTATACCCCAAGGGGATGAACACTGAAGCTTTCTTT. Protein sequence: CASSLYPKGMNTEAFF.

The gene calls are TRBV28 and TRBJ2-5; TRBD2 matches 7 bases. The end of the DNA fits TRBJ2-7 better, so the J call may be wrong. Germline V gene lookup returns CDR1 MDHEN and CDR2 SYDVKM. The CDR3 covers 15 residues. CDR3 bases: TGTGCCAGCAGTTTGATTGGACTAGAGTCCTACGAGCAGTACTTC. Its translation is CASSLIGLESYEQYF.

J is TRBJ1-2 and V is TRBV18; 7 nucleotides agree with TRBD1. The V gene's germline CDR1 is KGHSH and CDR2 LQKENI. With V trimmed by 3 bases and J by 7 bases, 5 bases remained unmatched. This CDR3 has 13 residues. CDR3 sequence: CASSPTGDLGYTF. The CDR3 coding sequence is TGTGCCAGCTCACCCACAGGGGACCTTGGCTACACCTTC.

The chain uses TRBV30 and TRBJ1-1, with D unclear. With 4 bases removed from V and 8 bases from J, the gap between germline ends came to 8 bases. CDR1 and CDR2 from the germline V gene are GTSNPN and SVGIG (reference sequence). The CDR3 totals 10 residues. The CDR3 is CAWIGGEAFF. For the CDR3, the DNA is TGTGCCTGGATAGGAGGGGAAGCTTTCTTT.

The chain couples TRBV4-3 to TRBJ1-5, with D maybe TRBD1 (5 bases). Germline lookup yields CDR1 LGHNA and CDR2 YSLEER. V was shortened by 4 bases and J by 3 bases, with 13 bases between the two germline ends. The CDR3 contains 15 residues. In DNA form, the CDR3 reads TGCGCCAGCAGCCCCATCTATGGGGCCAATCAGCCCCAGCATTTT. This codes for CASSPIYGANQPQHF.